Following are 4 T cell receptor beta chains from one sample sequenced in a study of persistence of HIV-infected CD4 T cells. These receptors have no known antigen. This was the immunoSEQ version 4 assay in survey mode. TCRdb keeps only in-frame clones here, not all; method: immunoSEQ multiplex PCR. This table holds about 21,000 clones, approximately 80% found once. Stimulation used 7.5 to 10 ug/mL lysate from CMV-infected fibroblasts. CD4+ T cells upregulating both CD40 ligand and CD69 were sorted as responding cells. The source material was CD4+ T cells sorted from PBMCs after approximately 20-hour stimulation, sampled from a patient who received antiretroviral therapy. Receptors originate from an adult man with HIV who was CMV-seropositive.

This clone was seen just once. J is TRBJ1-1 and V is TRBV6-5; D not resolved. Germline V gene lookup returns CDR1 MNHEY and CDR2 SVGAGI. V lost 5 bases, J lost 6 bases, and 13 bases lay in between. The CDR3 spans 13 residues. CDR3 residues: CASSKGGGAEAFF. DNA for the CDR3: TGTGCCAGCAGTAAGGGAGGTGGGGCTGAAGCTTTCTTT.

The chain uses TRBV7-3 and TRBJ1-1; TRBD1 is a possible D gene (5 bases). V was pared by 6 bases and J by 6 bases, with 17 bases between. The CDR3 runs to 14 residues. Germline V gene data show CDR1 as SGHTA and CDR2 as FQGTGA. The CDR3 sequence: CASSPATRGAEAFF. DNA of the CDR3: TGTGCCAGCAGTCCCGCGACGCGGGGCGCTGAAGCTTTCTTT.

V gene TRBV19 combines with J gene TRBJ1-5, with D possibly matching TRBD1 (5 bases). Germline V gene sequence: CDR1 LNHDA, CDR2 SQIVND (reference sequence). The length of the CDR3 is 14 residues. V dropped 7 bases and J dropped 5 bases, with 15 bases sitting between them. The CDR3 DNA reads TGTGCCAGTACTGGAAGCAGGGCCCATCAGCCCCAGCATTTT. Translation: CASTGSRAHQPQHF.

This clone has a handful of counts. The rearrangement links TRBV19 to TRBJ1-2; 7 bases match TRBD1. The germline CDR1 and CDR2 sequences are LNHDA and SQIVND (reference sequence). V gave up 3 bases and J gave up 6 bases; unmatched junction bases: 7. The CDR3 loop spans 14 amino acids. For the CDR3, the DNA is TGTGCCAGTAGTATTAGAGGGACAGACGATGGCTACACCTTC. Encoded protein: CASSIRGTDDGYTF.